These 27 T cell receptor beta chains were sequenced from one sample in a study of PD-L1 blockade in urothelial cancer. The repertoire was sequenced with immunoSEQ multiplex PCR; TCRdb's copy has only in-frame clones and lacks some. The table shows 29,000 or so clones, with more than 75% occurring only once. The material sequenced was PBMCs, taken around atezolizumab (anti-PD-L1) treatment. Receptors originate from a man aged 45-60 years with urothelial cancer.

The genes are TRBV7-3 and TRBJ2-2; TRBD1 matches 8 bases. Trimming at V came to 4 bases and at J to 6 bases, leaving 10 bases not matched to a gene. This CDR3 is 16 amino acids long. The germline V gene encodes CDR1 SGHTA and CDR2 FQGTGA. This CDR3 is CASSSRTGPGAGELFF. The DNA of the CDR3 is TGTGCCAGCAGCTCCCGGACAGGGCCGGGGGCCGGGGAGCTGTTTTTT.

This chain uses TRBV18 with TRBJ2-7; 9 nucleotides align to TRBD2. CDR1 and CDR2 from the germline V gene are KGHSH and LQKENI. This CDR3 spans 15 amino acids. J was trimmed by 6 bases and V by 1 base; bases with no gene match: 7. The DNA of the CDR3 is TGTGCCAGCTCACCACTAGCCGCGGGGGGGACCGAGCAGTACTTC. Its protein is CASSPLAAGGTEQYF.

V gene TRBV9 combines with J gene TRBJ2-7; 7 bases match TRBD1. The CDR3 sequence is 14 residues long. Germline assignment: CDR1 SGDLS and CDR2 YYNGEE. V gave up 1 base and J gave up 0 bases; unmatched junction bases: 1. This chain's CDR3 is CASSVWDSSYEQYF. The CDR3 bases are TGTGCCAGCAGCGTATGGGACAGCTCCTACGAGCAGTACTTC.

This sequence joins TRBV5-5 and TRBJ1-5; unclear D gene. Germline V CDR1 and CDR2: SGHKS, YYEKEE (reference sequence). The CDR3 spans 11 residues. Trimming left V 4 bases short and J 12 bases short, with 11 bases between. The CDR3: CASSLPSGQHF. The CDR3 bases are TGTGCCAGCAGCCTACCCAGCGGCCAGCATTTT.

The chain carries TRBV6-1 and TRBJ2-1; 7 nucleotides match TRBD1. Germline V gene data show CDR1 as MNHNS and CDR2 as SASEGT. Trimming took 7 bases from V and 7 from J; bases not matched to a gene: 4. The CDR3 is 12 residues long. The CDR3 region is CASTDRVNEQFF. CDR3 sequence (DNA): TGTGCCAGCACCGACAGGGTGAATGAGCAGTTCTTC.

This clone was picked up one time. This rearrangement joins TRBV6-5 to TRBJ2-5, with unresolved D. CDR3 length: 14 residues. The germline V gene has CDR1 MNHEY and CDR2 SVGAGI. Trimming removed 0 bases from V and 6 bases from J, with 11 bases in between. The CDR3 DNA reads as TGTGCCAGCAGTTACTCGGTGAGCGCCAAGACCCAGTACTTC. The encoded protein is CASSYSVSAKTQYF.

This sequence joins TRBV12-5 and TRBJ2-7; 9 nucleotides match TRBD2. CDR1 is LGHNT, CDR2 FRNRAP, per germline. The V segment lost 0 bases and the J segment 2 bases; nucleotides outside the gene matches: 2. The CDR3 loop spans 15 amino acids. DNA for the CDR3: TGTGCTAGTGGTTTGGTGTTAGCGGGAGCCTACGAGCAGTACTTC. Its translation is CASGLVLAGAYEQYF. Variable domain in full (rest from reference TRBV12-5 and TRBJ2-7): DARVTQTPRHKVTEMGQEVTMRCQPILGHNTVFWYRQTMMQGLELLAYFRNRAPLDDSGMPKDRFSAEMPDATLATLKIQPSEPRDSAVYFCASGLVLAGAYEQYFGPGTRLTVT.

In this sample, this clone is medium-sized (0.01 to 0.1%). The chain uses TRBV6-5 and TRBJ2-7, with TRBD1 matching 9 bases. The CDR3 sequence is 14 residues long. V trimming: 5 bases; J trimming: 6 bases; junction bases outside the gene matches: 8. Germline V gene data show CDR1 as MNHEY and CDR2 as SVGAGI. The CDR3 nucleotides read TGTGCCAGCAGTCAACCGGGACAGGGAGGCGAGCAGTACTTC. Translating it yields CASSQPGQGGEQYF.

This clone has more than one count but fewer than ten. The J gene is TRBJ2-7, the V gene TRBV7-9; 8 bases map to TRBD1. The trim removed 5 bases at V and 6 bases at J, leaving 9 bases unmatched. CDR1 SEHNR and CDR2 FQNEAQ come from the germline V gene (reference sequence). This CDR3 is 14 amino acids long. CDR3 in amino acids: CASSPSTGVFEQYF. In nucleotides, the CDR3 is TGTGCCAGCAGCCCCTCGACAGGGGTCTTCGAGCAGTACTTC.

V gene TRBV27 combines with J gene TRBJ1-5, with 8 positions matching TRBD1. CDR1 is MNHEY, CDR2 SMNVEV, per germline (reference sequence). Trimming cost V 7 bases and J 4 bases; bases outside gene matches: 6. The CDR3 spans 14 residues. The CDR3 nucleotides are TGTGCCAGCAAGGCAGGGGGCAGAAATCAGCCCCAGCATTTT. It yields the protein CASKAGGRNQPQHF.

This chain joins TRBV7-9 and TRBJ1-1, with D tentatively TRBD1 (5 bases). Per germline, CDR1 SEHNR and CDR2 FQNEAQ (reference sequence). Trimming cost V 1 base and J 6 bases, with 18 bases left between them. The CDR3 covers 16 residues. The CDR3 DNA follows: TGTGCCAGCAGCTTAGTCCTAGGGATTGGGGCTCCTGAAGCTTTCTTT. It is translated as CASSLVLGIGAPEAFF. Full variable domain (missing parts from reference TRBV7-9 and TRBJ1-1): DTGVSQNPRHKITKRGQNVTFRCDPISEHNRLYWYRQTLGQGPEFLTYFQNEAQLEKSRLLSDRFSAERPKGSFSTLEIQRTEQGDSAMYLCASSLVLGIGAPEAFFGQGTRLTVV.

V and J are TRBV10-1 and TRBJ2-1, with 9 nucleotides matching TRBD2. This CDR3 has 15 residues. Germline V gene lookup returns CDR1 WNHNN and CDR2 SYGVQD (reference sequence). Trimming took 6 bases from V and 13 from J; bases not matched to a gene: 16. This CDR3 is CASRRGGRAVLSQFF. The CDR3 nucleotides are TGCGCCAGCAGGCGGGGCGGGAGGGCCGTTCTCTCCCAGTTCTTC.

The chain links TRBV28 to TRBJ2-3; 7 nucleotides line up with TRBD2. The CDR3 is 14 residues long. Trimming at V came to 3 bases and at J to 2 bases, leaving 2 bases not matched to a gene. The germline gives CDR1 MDHEN, CDR2 SYDVKM. As DNA, the CDR3 is TGTGCCAGCAGTTTGGGACTAACCACAGATACGCAGTATTTT. This translates into CASSLGLTTDTQYF. Complete variable domain (other parts from reference TRBV28 and TRBJ2-3): DVKVTQSSRYLVKRTGEKVFLECVQDMDHENMFWYRQDPGLGLRLIYFSYDVKMKEKGDIPEGYSVSREKKERFSLILESASTNQTSMYLCASSLGLTTDTQYFGPGTRLTVL.

The J gene is TRBJ2-7, the V gene TRBV27, with 13 bases fitting TRBD2. CDR3 size: 15 residues. Germline V gene data show CDR1 as MNHEY and CDR2 as SMNVEV (reference sequence). The J segment lost 2 bases and the V segment lost 5 bases, leaving 3 bases of the junction unmatched. This CDR3 is CASSPTSGRTYEQYF. Written as DNA, the CDR3 is TGTGCCAGCAGTCCGACTAGCGGGAGGACCTACGAGCAGTACTTC.

This clone has a handful of counts. J is TRBJ1-1 and V is TRBV2; D is unresolved. The V gene's germline CDR1 is SNHLY and CDR2 FYNNEI. The CDR3 loop spans 14 amino acids. V lost 3 bases, J lost 0 bases, and 8 bases lay in between. The CDR3 protein is CASSDVTVNTEAFF. The CDR3 DNA reads TGTGCCAGCAGTGACGTGACTGTGAACACTGAAGCTTTCTTT.

The chain is built from TRBV19 and TRBJ2-1; TRBD2 aligns across 12 bases. The CDR3 has 15 amino acids. J gave up 4 bases and V 5 bases, and 3 bases lay outside the gene matches. Germline CDR1 and CDR2: LNHDA and SQIVND (reference sequence). The CDR3 spells CASSSTSGGYNEQFF. As DNA, the CDR3 is TGTGCCAGTAGTTCAACTAGCGGGGGGTACAATGAGCAGTTCTTC. Full variable domain (remainder filled in from reference TRBV19 and TRBJ2-1): DGGITQSPKYLFRKEGQNVTLSCEQNLNHDAMYWYRQDPGQGLRLIYYSQIVNDFQKGDIAEGYSVSREKKESFPLTVTSAQKNPTAFYLCASSSTSGGYNEQFFGPGTRLTVL.

This rearrangement joins TRBV7-2 to TRBJ2-1; 9 nucleotides line up with TRBD2. V lost 5 bases and J lost 3; bases outside the gene matches: 2. Germline V lookup: CDR1 SGHTA, CDR2 FQGNSA. CDR3 length equals 14 residues. CDR3 in amino acids: CASSPSGDYNEQFF. The CDR3 nucleotides are TGTGCCAGCAGCCCTAGCGGGGACTACAATGAGCAGTTCTTC.

This chain connects TRBV19 to TRBJ2-7; 10 bases are a match to TRBD2. Trimming at V came to 2 bases and at J to 2 bases, leaving 0 bases not matched to a gene. Germline V lookup: CDR1 LNHDA, CDR2 SQIVND (reference sequence). The CDR3 covers 14 residues. CDR3 DNA: TGTGCCAGTAGTATACTAGCGGGAGCCTACGAGCAGTACTTC. The encoded protein is CASSILAGAYEQYF.

The chain has TRBV7-2 and TRBJ1-3; 8 bases fit TRBD1. The V gene end was trimmed by 5 bases and the J gene end by 3 bases; junction bases not matched to a gene: 6. Looked up from germline, CDR1 is SGHTA and CDR2 is FQGNSA. The CDR3 sequence is 15 residues long. CDR3 protein: CASSTQGADGNTIYF. The CDR3 bases are TGTGCCAGCAGCACCCAGGGGGCAGATGGAAACACCATATATTTT.

The V and J genes are TRBV19 and TRBJ2-3, with D possibly matching TRBD1 (8 bases). The germline gives CDR1 LNHDA, CDR2 SQIVND (reference sequence). The CDR3 runs 19 residues. Trimming took 8 bases from V and 0 from J, leaving 27 bases between them. This CDR3 is CASSDRGPLGTTSTDTQYF. The DNA for the CDR3 is TGTGCCAGTTCCGACAGGGGCCCCCTCGGGACTACTAGCACAGATACGCAGTATTTT.

V gene TRBV9 combines with J gene TRBJ2-3; 9 nucleotides match TRBD2. This CDR3 region has 16 residues. CDR1 and CDR2 from the germline V gene are SGDLS and YYNGEE. After removal of 0 bases from V and 4 bases from J, the junction contained 6 bases not matched to a gene. The CDR3: CASSVEGGRASDTQYF. CDR3 bases: TGTGCCAGCAGCGTAGAAGGCGGGAGGGCCTCAGATACGCAGTATTTT.

The rearrangement joins TRBV5-4 to TRBJ2-7; 10 bases align to TRBD1. The CDR3 runs 13 residues. V was pared by 3 bases and J by 6 bases, with 3 bases of the junction left unmatched. Germline V gives CDR1 SGHNT, CDR2 YYREEE (reference sequence). The CDR3 loop reads CASSWDRGLEQYF. CDR3 coding DNA: TGTGCCAGCAGCTGGGACAGGGGACTCGAGCAGTACTTC.

The chain employs TRBV29-1 and TRBJ1-2, with 7 bases matching TRBD1. The length of the CDR3 is 12 residues. V dropped 5 bases and J dropped 1; count of bases not matched to a gene: 1. CDR1 and CDR2 from the germline V gene are SQVTM and ANQGSEA. CDR3 DNA sequence: TGCAGCGTTCAGGGGGATAACTATGGCTACACCTTC. Encoded protein: CSVQGDNYGYTF.

This sequence joins TRBV7-7 and TRBJ2-2; D gene uncertain. With 0 bases removed from V and 3 bases from J, the gap between germline ends came to 14 bases. CDR1 is SSHAT, CDR2 FNYEAQ, per germline (reference sequence). The CDR3 has 17 residues. Here the CDR3 reads CASSLAGRLDYTGELFF. The CDR3 nucleotides read TGTGCCAGCAGCTTAGCGGGCCGGCTGGATTACACCGGGGAGCTGTTTTTT.

This rearrangement joins TRBV5-4 to TRBJ2-3; 7 bases agree with TRBD2. Germline CDR1 is SGHNT and CDR2 is YYREEE (reference sequence). V was pared by 0 bases and J by 3 bases, with 4 bases of the junction left unmatched. The CDR3 consists of 15 residues. CDR3 nucleotide sequence: TGTGCCAGCAGCTTGGGGACTAGTACTACAGATACGCAGTATTTT. Translating it yields CASSLGTSTTDTQYF.

This rearrangement joins TRBV7-2 to TRBJ2-1, with 7 nucleotides matching TRBD2. The length of the CDR3 is 16 residues. With 6 bases clipped from V and 8 bases from J, the junction kept 16 bases outside the gene matches. Germline CDR1 SGHTA, CDR2 FQGNSA. CDR3 protein: CASRPPTRTRHDEQFF. CDR3 DNA: TGTGCCAGCAGGCCTCCTACCAGGACTAGGCACGATGAGCAGTTCTTC.

J is TRBJ2-7 and V is TRBV5-1; possibly TRBD2 for D (5 bases). The CDR3 length is 15 residues. V was cut by 2 bases and J by 0 bases, with 12 bases left in between. CDR1 SGHRS and CDR2 YFSETQ come from the germline V gene. The DNA of the CDR3 is TGCGCCAGCAGCTTAGCGCCGGGAAGCTCCTACGAGCAGTACTTC. Translated, it gives CASSLAPGSSYEQYF.